This T cell receptor beta chain was retrieved from a study of T-cell memory formation after mild COVID-19. General study results and limits: Clones which contracted sat mainly in CM and EM if CD4+, and in EMRA if CD8+. In pre-infection memory, a portion of responding clones appeared, which suggested that cross-reactive memory joined. SARS-CoV-2 specificity was not confirmed for second-wave clones peaking on day 37.

A remark on this clonotype: What it binds is unknown.

The CDR3 loop spans 12 amino acids. V trimming: 4 bases; J trimming: 15 bases; junction bases outside the gene matches: 8. Employing constant-segment primers, 5'RACE generated TCR alpha and TCR beta cDNA libraries bearing sample barcodes and UMIs. TCRdb fed the 5' RACE reads into MiXCR, producing one record per CDR3 protein. The table lists approximately 150,000 distinct CDR3 sequences, approximately 21% of them singletons, with under 2.5% in the top ten. Sequencing was done on a sample of PBMCs or a T cell subset sorted from them (not recorded which). The chain has TRBV12-3 or TRBV12-4 and TRBJ1-3; 8 bases fit TRBD1. The source is an adult woman who had mild COVID-19 (a few samples of this study predate the infection). Cell type and time point are not known. CDR3 amino acids: CASSSSAGGKYF. The DNA for the CDR3 is TGTGCCAGCAGTTCCTCGGCAGGGGGCAAATATTTT.